This T cell receptor (beta chain) was sequenced for a study of T cells after yellow fever vaccination. General study points: Repertoires sorted by FACS could include abundant clonotypes that are contaminants from the bulk population.

With respect to this clonotype: Its specificity is unknown.

TCRdb used MiXCR to reprocess the 5' RACE reads, holding one entry per CDR3 protein. The table includes about 340,000 distinct CDR3 sequences, roughly 4% detected once. This sequence originates from a man between 18 and 35 years old who received the YFV17D yellow fever vaccine. Sequences were derived from PBMCs, sampled 5 days after the yellow fever booster vaccination.

CDR3 region: CASSLIRTEAFF. CDR3 nucleotide sequence: TGTGCCAGCAGTCTTATTCGGACTGAAGCTTTCTTT. The chain couples TRBV28 to TRBJ1-1; D gene unclear. Germline V CDR1 and CDR2: MDHEN, SYDVKM. With 5 bases removed from V and 5 bases from J, the gap between germline ends came to 9 bases. The CDR3 is 12 amino acids.